This T cell receptor beta chain is drawn from a study of identical twins. cDNA molecules carried unique molecular identifiers, and template switching added a universal primer site. TCRdb passed the 5' RACE reads through MiXCR, listing each CDR3 protein once. Among some 760,000 distinct CDR3 sequences listed, over 15% were seen once. Trimming removed 3 bases at V and 2 bases at J, with 17 bases between. The CDR3 is 15 amino acids. Germline V gives CDR1 DFQATT, CDR2 SNEGSKA (reference sequence). In addition, the sample was reused for a study of T cells expressing NK-cell markers. From that second work: There were seven HCMV-seropositive donors and one seronegative donor among the eight sequenced. Restriction of sorting to alpha-beta TCR T cells was accomplished in several experiments using an anti-gamma-delta TCR antibody. Unclear, still, was the HCMV specificity of the expanded NKG2C+ T cell clones.

The sample was PBMCs. The receptor was isolated from a woman under 30 in good health. This chain joins TRBV20-1 and TRBJ2-7; D tentatively fits TRBD1 or TRBD2 (5 bases each). The CDR3 is CSASGSVVGAYEQYF. For the CDR3, the DNA is TGCAGTGCTAGTGGCAGCGTTGTGGGGGCCTACGAGCAGTACTTC.